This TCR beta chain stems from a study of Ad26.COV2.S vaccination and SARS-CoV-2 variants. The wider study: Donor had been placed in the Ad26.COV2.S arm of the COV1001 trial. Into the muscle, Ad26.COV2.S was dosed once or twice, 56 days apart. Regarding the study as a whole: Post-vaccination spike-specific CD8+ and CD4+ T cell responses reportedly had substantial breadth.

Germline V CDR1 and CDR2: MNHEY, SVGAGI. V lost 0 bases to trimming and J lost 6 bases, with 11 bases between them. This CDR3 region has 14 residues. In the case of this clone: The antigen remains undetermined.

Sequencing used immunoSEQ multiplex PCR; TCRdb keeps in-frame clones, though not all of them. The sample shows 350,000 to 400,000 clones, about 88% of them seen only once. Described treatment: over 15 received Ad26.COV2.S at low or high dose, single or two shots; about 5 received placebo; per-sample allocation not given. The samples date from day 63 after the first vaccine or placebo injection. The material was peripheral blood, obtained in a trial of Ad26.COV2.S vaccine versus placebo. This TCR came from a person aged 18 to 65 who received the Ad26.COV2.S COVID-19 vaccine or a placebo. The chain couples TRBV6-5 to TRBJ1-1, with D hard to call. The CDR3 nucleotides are TGTGCCAGCAGTTACTCTCCAGGAGAGCCTGAAGCTTTCTTT. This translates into CASSYSPGEPEAFF.